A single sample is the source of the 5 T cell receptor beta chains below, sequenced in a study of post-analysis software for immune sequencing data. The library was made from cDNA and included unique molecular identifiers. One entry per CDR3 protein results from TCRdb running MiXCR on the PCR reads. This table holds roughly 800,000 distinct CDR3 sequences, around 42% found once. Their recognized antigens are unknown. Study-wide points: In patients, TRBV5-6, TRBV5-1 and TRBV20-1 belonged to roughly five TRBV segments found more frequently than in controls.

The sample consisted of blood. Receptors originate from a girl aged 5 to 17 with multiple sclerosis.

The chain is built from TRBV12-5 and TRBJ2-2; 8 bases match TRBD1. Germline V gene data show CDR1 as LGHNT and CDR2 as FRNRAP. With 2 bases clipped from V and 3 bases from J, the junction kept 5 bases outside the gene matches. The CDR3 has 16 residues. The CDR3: CASGLRLTGDTGELFF. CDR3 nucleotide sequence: TGTGCTAGTGGTTTGAGGTTGACAGGGGACACCGGGGAGCTGTTTTTT.

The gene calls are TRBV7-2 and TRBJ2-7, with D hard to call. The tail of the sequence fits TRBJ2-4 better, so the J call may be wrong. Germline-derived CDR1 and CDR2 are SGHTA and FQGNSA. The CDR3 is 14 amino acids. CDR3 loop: CASSLASFKNIQYF. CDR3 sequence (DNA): TGTGCCAGCAGCTTAGCGAGCTTCAAAAACATTCAGTACTTC.

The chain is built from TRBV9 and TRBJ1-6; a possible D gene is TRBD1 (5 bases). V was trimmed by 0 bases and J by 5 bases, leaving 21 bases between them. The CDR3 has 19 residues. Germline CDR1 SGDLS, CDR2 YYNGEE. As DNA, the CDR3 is TGTGCCAGCAGCGTAGAGGGAGGGACGGGACCCCGAAATAATTCACCCCTCCACTTT. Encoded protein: CASSVEGGTGPRNNSPLHF.

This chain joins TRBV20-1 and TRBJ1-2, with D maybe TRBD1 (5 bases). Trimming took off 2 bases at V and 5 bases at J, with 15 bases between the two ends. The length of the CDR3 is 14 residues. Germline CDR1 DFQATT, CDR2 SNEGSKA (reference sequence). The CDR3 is CSARTRRDPYGYTF. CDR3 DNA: TGCAGTGCTAGAACAAGACGGGACCCTTATGGCTACACCTTC.

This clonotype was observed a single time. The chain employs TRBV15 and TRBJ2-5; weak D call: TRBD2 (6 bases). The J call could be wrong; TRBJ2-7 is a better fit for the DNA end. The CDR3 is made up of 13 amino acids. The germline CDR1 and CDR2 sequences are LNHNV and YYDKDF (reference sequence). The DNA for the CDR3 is TGTGCCACCAGAAGGGAGGCTACCTACGAGCAGTACTTC. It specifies CATRREATYEQYF.